The 9 T cell receptor beta chains presented below share a single source sample, sequenced in a study of blood T cell repertoires in COVID-19. This table comes from immunoSEQ multiplex PCR, and its TCRdb copy is limited to in-frame clones, with some not included. The sample holds approximately 160,000 clones, roughly 81% seen once. Specimen: peripheral blood. The origin of the receptors is a woman in her sixties or seventies with COVID-19, enrolled during active disease.

The V call is TRBV2, the J call TRBJ2-7; 8 bases line up with TRBD1. CDR1 SNHLY and CDR2 FYNNEI come from the germline V gene. V shed 4 bases and J 2 bases; nucleotides not matched to a gene: 4. This CDR3 is 14 amino acids long. The CDR3 DNA reads as TGTGCCAGCAGTGTAGAACAGGGGGCCTACGAGCAGTACTTC. Translation: CASSVEQGAYEQYF.

The V call is TRBV7-2, the J call TRBJ1-1; possible D gene TRBD1, 6 bases. The CDR3 runs to 13 residues. Germline assignment: CDR1 SGHTA and CDR2 FQGNSA. V gave up 8 bases and J gave up 1 base, with 11 bases separating them. The CDR3 reads CASCRQANTEAFF. Written as DNA, the CDR3 is TGTGCCAGCTGCCGACAGGCGAACACTGAAGCTTTCTTT.

V and J are TRBV19 and TRBJ1-1, with a weak D call TRBD1 (6 bases). Germline V gives CDR1 LNHDA, CDR2 SQIVND (reference sequence). The CDR3 spans 12 residues. The CDR3 nucleotides are TGTGCTGCAGCACAGGGACGCACTGAAGCTTTCTTT. Protein sequence: CAAAQGRTEAFF.

The J gene is TRBJ1-2, the V gene TRBV24-1; D possibly corresponds to TRBD1 (6 bases). This CDR3 is 15 amino acids long. Deletions cut 2 bases from V and 0 bases from J, with 9 bases between. The V gene's germline CDR1 is KGHDR and CDR2 SFDVKD. The CDR3 region has the DNA TGTGCCACCAGTGATTCCAGGGGCTCTAACTATGGCTACACCTTC. This codes for CATSDSRGSNYGYTF.

The genes are TRBV19 and TRBJ1-2; tentatively, D is TRBD1 (5 bases). Germline V gene data show CDR1 as LNHDA and CDR2 as SQIVND (reference sequence). This CDR3 spans 14 amino acids. With 9 bases removed from V and 2 bases from J, the gap between germline ends came to 16 bases. The CDR3 region has the DNA TGTGCCAGCGATAGGGCAGGGAAGAACTATGGCTACACCTTC. Translated: CASDRAGKNYGYTF.

The V gene is TRBV5-1, the J gene TRBJ2-1; TRBD2 matches 7 bases. The ends lost 4 bases at V and 2 bases at J; junction bases unmatched: 9. The CDR3 contains 16 residues. CDR1 and CDR2 from the germline V gene are SGHRS and YFSETQ. The CDR3 here is CASSGGEQAPYNEQFF. The CDR3 DNA reads as TGCGCCAGCAGCGGGGGGGAACAGGCACCCTACAATGAGCAGTTCTTC.

In this sample, this clone turned up a few times. This rearrangement joins TRBV9 to TRBJ1-1; D is undetermined. Germline V gene lookup returns CDR1 SGDLS and CDR2 YYNGEE. The CDR3 extends over 15 amino acids. V was trimmed by 0 bases and J by 2 bases, leaving 11 bases between them. The CDR3: CASSVGGGLNTEAFF. In nucleotides, the CDR3 is TGTGCCAGCAGCGTAGGGGGAGGACTTAACACTGAAGCTTTCTTT.

The chain has TRBV30 and TRBJ1-1; D gene ambiguous. In germline, CDR1 is GTSNPN, CDR2 SVGIG (reference sequence). The CDR3 consists of 12 residues. Trimming pared 4 bases from V and 4 bases from J, leaving 10 bases between. The CDR3 nucleotides read TGTGCCTGGACCCCCCGGGGCACTGAAGCTTTCTTT. It specifies CAWTPRGTEAFF.

The chain recombines TRBV3-1 (or the pseudogene TRBV3-2) with TRBJ2-7; tentative D call: TRBD2 (5 bases). Per germline, CDR1 LGHDT and CDR2 YNNKEL (reference sequence). The CDR3 totals 14 residues. V was trimmed by 1 base and J by 6 bases, leaving 13 bases between them. CDR3 amino acids: CASSQVGMMGEQYF. CDR3 DNA sequence: TGTGCCAGCAGCCAAGTCGGGATGATGGGCGAGCAGTACTTC.